This T cell receptor (beta chain) came from a study of blood T cells in healthy people across ages (dated by TCRdb to about 2015). A note on the overall study: In model experiments, template switching captured roughly one uniquely barcoded TCR beta cDNA molecule for every two T cells. The donors were split into four age groups: young (average around 15 years), middle-aged (39), aged (approximately 60) and long-lived (roughly 80). The study analyzed two additional independent replicas of 1 million unique cDNA reads from the same blood draw for two donors, one aged 18 to 30 and one aged 80 or older. Age-related changes in TCR beta repertoire diversity were measured in the study by deep sequencing normalized with unique cDNA molecular identifiers. Donors of different ages were randomly distributed across sequencing lanes to avoid experimental bias. Summary of the overall study and its limitations: Observed TCR beta diversity correlated strongly with the percentage of naive T cells measured by flow cytometry. Estimates of total diversity based on one million sequenced T cells were regarded as lower bounds and as underestimates. Because the CMV infection status of the donors was unknown, age-related changes in expanded clonotypes may potentially have been confounded. Compared with the aged group, the long-lived group had more naive CD4+ T cells, fewer expanded clones and increased TCR diversity, a pattern suggesting age selection. Because profiling used bulk unsorted PBMCs, naive and antigen-experienced compartments could not be compared conclusively. As age increased, observed TCR beta diversity per million T cells dropped in a roughly linear way, and a significant reduction was already evident by age roughly 36.

Library construction relied on 5' RACE. This sample was sequenced with an Illumina HiSeq 2500. A second roughly 7 to 12 cycle PCR used a sample-barcoded 5' primer and a J-beta primer mix. A template-switch 5' adaptor carrying 12 random nucleotides introduced a unique molecular identifier onto each TCR beta cDNA molecule. Each sample yielded at least 3 million CDR3-containing paired-end reads. The Mint cDNA synthesis kit, primed by a TRBC-specific oligonucleotide, was used to synthesize first-strand cDNA from all RNA. After uracil-DNA glycosylase treatment, a first 18-cycle PCR used universal primers M1SS and BC2_uni_R on all cDNA. The paper's data handling went like this. Each sample was normalized by randomly selecting 1 million high-quality reads, each carrying a distinct molecular identifier. Reads sharing molecular identifiers were discarded rather than binned into consensus sequences. MiTCR, with a Q25 quality threshold and the strictest error-elimination algorithm, was used for CDR3 identification, clonotype clustering and error correction. A nonparametric unseen species model with Euler transformation was used to estimate lower-bound total TCR beta diversity. In TCRdb, the public reads were trimmed at Q25 with fastp and aligned with MiXCR, with productive beta chains retained. For every CDR3 protein sequence, its rows merge into one entry that carries the most common genes and DNA. TCRdb, rather than the study authors, made the V and J calls. The sample data list hundreds of thousands of distinct CDR3 sequences, and about 34% of these were observed just once. The leading ten clones occupy about 16% of the sample.

As encoded in the germline V gene, CDR1 is MNHEY while CDR2 is SVGAGI. Trimming removed 8 bases from V and 5 bases from J, leaving 12 bases between the germline ends. Including the terminal cysteine and phenylalanine, the CDR3 comprises 12 residues. Only the CDR3 DNA is retained, 36 bases long and in frame from the first base. This clonotype was counted many times. This clone's antigen is unknown. No much larger clone exists at a distance of one base, and base qualities are not known. The donors were roughly 40 Caucasian individuals from Russia, aged roughly 6 to 100 years, who were systemically healthy. Approximately 9.3 milliliters of peripheral blood were collected from each donor into EDTA-treated Vacutainer tubes. Ficoll-Paque density-gradient centrifugation was used to isolate PBMCs, with at least 7 million per sample. Total RNA, at least 6 micrograms per sample, was extracted from PBMCs with Trizol reagent. For every donor, flow cytometry on a PBMC aliquot measured the percentage of naive CD45RAhigh/CD27high T cells.

The origin of this receptor is a woman of 80 years or more in good health. Donor details come from another sample of the same person, matched by shared clones. Sequences were obtained from blood. The rearranged chain carries TRBV6-5 and TRBJ2-5; a weak D assignment points to TRBD1 (5 bases agree). The CDR3 reads CASGRGRETQYF. The nucleotides are TGTGCCAGCGGAAGGGGAAGGGAGACCCAGTACTTC.